The entry below gives a single T cell receptor (beta chain) sequence along with its context. This clone occurred a few times. Its antigen has not been determined. Base qualities are missing; no much larger clone stands one base away. V lost 1 base and J lost 1 base; the stretch between them is 15 bases long. Taken from cysteine to phenylalanine, the CDR3 has 16 residues. CDR3 DNA is the only sequence kept; it has 48 bases, read in frame from the first base. CDR1 and CDR2 are drawn from the germline V gene (reference sequence): SGHKS, YYEKEE. Collaborating institutions collected whole blood in K2EDTA tubes following their own protocols. For TCRbeta analysis, collaborators shipped samples in one of three forms: frozen whole blood, isolated PBMCs, or DNA extracted from either of those sample types. These data belong to a study of blood T cell repertoires in COVID-19 (dated by TCRdb to about 2020). With respect to the entire study: Collaborator samples came from the United States, Italy and Spain and covered acute and convalescent phases of COVID-19. The dataset comprised deeply sampled blood TCRbeta repertoires from subjects exposed to, actively infected with, or recovered from COVID-19. Nearly every sample came with metadata listing a de-identified subject ID, COVID-19 status, age in years and sex. A freely available public database, intended as a resource for researchers studying the immune response to SARS-CoV-2, is where the repertoires were released. Samples came from the ongoing ImmuneRACE study (first 160 participants) plus 1,254 subjects from 6 global collaborators. HLA class I and class II types, where available, came from metadata supplied by the sample provider rather than from assay-based typing. The prospective study material was composed of cDNA or gDNA derived from T cells, B-cell-depleted T cells, or PBMCs. Results the study describes overall, beyond this receptor: Clinical and demographic metadata were provided uncurated, with the amount varying by source and participant.

The immunoSEQ Assay, a bias-controlled multiplex PCR, was used to amplify TCRbeta CDR3 regions from genomic DNA. In the source study's methods: Nucleated cell counts per sample were estimated from amplification of reference gene primers within the assay. To quantify the absolute abundance of each unique TCRbeta CDR3 rearrangement, sequence reads were collapsed and filtered. For each sample, productive Simpson clonality was calculated as the square root of Simpson's diversity index across productive rearrangements. TCRdb stores this immuneACCESS table with in-frame sequences only. Part of the clones is absent; in the studies checked, under half of the shortfall reflects unresolved V genes, and no reason is known for the rest. The V and J calls and clone size come from that table; D and trimming were worked out from the DNA. The sample records roughly 200,000 clones, approximately 83% of which are singletons. The leading ten clones occupy approximately 9.9% of the sample.

Rearrangement joined TRBV5-5 to TRBJ2-7; D gene: possibly TRBD1, on 7 matching bases. This clonotype originated in a human donor with active or convalescent COVID-19. The donor label of this sample is uncertain. The sample taken for sequencing was peripheral blood. Here the CDR3 is given as CASSLIFPGGSYEQYF. The DNA reads as follows: TGTGCCAGCAGCTTGATATTCCCAGGGGGGTCCTACGAGCAGTACTTC. Full variable domain (CDR3 extended with the reference TRBV5-5 and TRBJ2-7 proteins): DAGVTQSPTHLIKTRGQQVTLRCSPISGHKSVSWYQQVLGQGPQFIFQYYEKEERGRGNFPDRFSARQFPNYSSELNVNALLLGDSALYLCASSLIFPGGSYEQYFGPGTRLTVT.